This entry features one T cell receptor (beta chain) sequence. Its antigen is undetermined. CDR1 is SGHVS, CDR2 FQNEAQ, per germline. The V end was cut by 5 bases, the J end by 3 bases, with 14 bases between. This CDR3 is built from 15 residues. This sample was included in a study of OX40 agonist ivuxolimab in advanced cancers. Background on the study: Subjects had a mean age of roughly 57 years, with a range of roughly 23 to 80; around 80% were male. 30% to 40% of patients had received prior checkpoint inhibitor therapy. Partial responses were achieved by three patients, of whom one had hepatocellular carcinoma and two had cutaneous melanoma. Study-level points and caveats: Averaging showed that CD8+ T cells had more expanded clones than CD4+ did.

Assay used: immunoSEQ multiplex PCR; TCRdb lists only in-frame clones, some missing. Here the sample spans some 74,000 clones, more than 75% being singletons. This specimen was CD4+ or CD8+ T cells sorted from blood, taken in a trial of the OX40 agonist ivuxolimab. The chain combines TRBV7-8 with TRBJ2-1; weak D call: TRBD1 (6 bases). The receptor's source is an adult with an advanced solid tumor such as melanoma, head and neck, liver or kidney cancer. The CDR3 region has the DNA TGTGCCAGCAGCGGCCACAGGGAGAACTACAATGAGCAGTTCTTC. This gives the protein CASSGHRENYNEQFF.